These T cell receptor beta chains were read from a single sample in a study of blood T cell repertoires in COVID-19. TCRdb keeps only in-frame clones here, not all; method: immunoSEQ multiplex PCR. The sample consists of under 150,000 clones, roughly 86% of them appearing once. The sequenced sample was peripheral blood. The receptors originated from a woman in her forties or fifties who had recovered from COVID-19. Both conserved end residues are part of each CDR3. Each record gives: J gene, V gene, D gene, clone size, CDR3 protein, CDR3 DNA. D genes are given only for firm matches. Clone size is stated in some rows and not others, as once, few, many or a class when expanded.

TRBJ2-7	TRBV5-4	TRBD1	.	CASSTSGTGDYEQYF	TGTGCCAGCAGCACATCCGGGACAGGAGACTACGAGCAGTACTTC
TRBJ1-3	TRBV9	.	.	CASSVAFGAGNTIYF	TGTGCCAGCAGCGTAGCCTTCGGGGCTGGAAACACCATATATTTT
TRBJ1-2	TRBV4-2	TRBD1	.	CASSQEGTANYGYTF	TGTGCCAGCAGCCAAGAGGGGACAGCCAACTATGGCTACACCTTC
TRBJ1-1	TRBV9	.	.	CASSPTLRGRVNTEAFF	TGTGCCAGCAGCCCCACCTTAAGGGGGAGAGTGAACACTGAAGCTTTCTTT
TRBJ2-7	TRBV7-9	TRBD2	.	CASSLARGGVAYEQYF	TGTGCCAGCAGCTTAGCGCGGGGAGGGGTGGCCTACGAGCAGTACTTC
TRBJ1-2	TRBV11-2	.	few	CASSLGGHGYTF	TGTGCCAGCAGCTTAGGGGGGCATGGCTACACCTTC
TRBJ2-1	TRBV7-2	TRBD2	.	CASSLIGTSGGNEQFF	TGTGCCAGCAGCTTAATTGGGACTAGCGGGGGAAATGAGCAGTTCTTC
TRBJ1-2	TRBV4-1	.	once	CASSQDGRGANYGYTF	TGCGCCAGCAGCCAAGATGGCCGGGGGGCTAACTATGGCTACACCTTC
TRBJ2-3	TRBV2	.	few	CASSRERADTQYF	TGTGCCAGCAGTCGGGAGAGGGCAGATACGCAGTATTTT
TRBJ1-2	TRBV2	.	few	CASRARQTNYGYTF	TGTGCCAGCAGGGCCAGACAGACTAACTATGGCTACACCTTC
TRBJ2-4	TRBV19	TRBD2	.	CASSTPGTSSTLAKNIQYF	TGTGCCAGTAGTACTCCCGGGACTAGCTCAACTCTAGCCAAAAACATTCAGTACTTC
TRBJ2-1	TRBV11-2	TRBD1	.	CASSFDGQGSYNEQFF	TGTGCCAGCAGCTTCGACGGACAGGGGTCCTACAATGAGCAGTTCTTC
TRBJ2-2	TRBV7-9	.	.	CASRQGLNTGELFF	TGTGCCAGCAGACAGGGATTGAACACCGGGGAGCTGTTTTTT
TRBJ1-2	TRBV23-1	TRBD1	once	CASSPKTRDRGYGYTF	TGCGCCAGCAGTCCTAAAACGCGGGACAGGGGATATGGCTACACCTTC
TRBJ2-1	TRBV30	.	.	CAWSVRLRGEQFF	TGTGCCTGGAGTGTAAGACTCCGGGGTGAGCAGTTCTTC
TRBJ1-5	TRBV6-2/TRBV6-3	.	.	CASSYSLRTSQHF	TGTGCCAGCAGTTACTCCCTCCGAACTTCTCAGCATTTT
TRBJ2-7	TRBV7-8	.	.	CASSLERGGLIREQYF	TGTGCCAGCAGCTTAGAGAGGGGGGGGCTTATAAGGGAGCAGTACTTC
TRBJ1-3	TRBV11-2	.	.	CASSFPTQAVRAGNTIYF	TGTGCCAGCAGCTTCCCGACTCAGGCAGTCAGGGCTGGAAACACCATATATTTT
TRBJ2-1	TRBV7-8	TRBD2	once	CASSASGGGYNEQFF	TGTGCCAGCAGCGCTAGCGGGGGGGGATACAATGAGCAGTTCTTC
TRBJ1-1	TRBV7-2	TRBD1	.	CASSSGPTGGWGNTEAFF	TGTGCCAGCAGCTCAGGCCCGACAGGGGGCTGGGGGAACACTGAAGCTTTCTTT
TRBJ2-3	TRBV5-1	.	.	CASSFSPSQGLTDTQYF	TGCGCCAGCAGCTTTTCCCCCTCCCAGGGCCTAACAGATACGCAGTATTTT
TRBJ2-1	TRBV5-4	TRBD2	.	CASSPRGGGNNEQFF	TGTGCCAGCAGCCCACGCGGGGGAGGAAACAATGAGCAGTTCTTC
TRBJ2-5	TRBV4-1	.	.	CASSQDLRAQETQYF	TGCGCCAGCAGCCAAGATCTGCGGGCTCAAGAGACCCAGTACTTC
TRBJ1-1	TRBV10-3	.	.	CAISVRAGSVIEAFF	TGTGCCATCAGTGTAAGGGCGGGGAGTGTCATTGAAGCTTTCTTT
TRBJ2-5	TRBV18	.	.	CASSPPSGVGETQYF	TGTGCCAGCTCACCACCGTCCGGGGTCGGGGAGACCCAGTACTTC
TRBJ1-4	TRBV4-1	.	.	CASSPSPTGKEKLFF	TGCGCCAGCAGCCCGAGTCCTACGGGGAAAGAAAAACTGTTTTTT
TRBJ2-7	TRBV4-2	TRBD1	once	CASSGRDRDYEQYF	TGTGCCAGCAGCGGCCGGGACAGGGACTACGAGCAGTACTTC
TRBJ1-2	TRBV20-1	TRBD1	once	CVKQGDYGYTF	TGCGTTAAACAGGGGGACTATGGCTACACCTTC
TRBJ2-7	TRBV6-5	TRBD1	.	CASGDRPYEQYF	TGTGCCAGTGGGGACAGGCCCTACGAGCAGTACTTC
TRBJ1-4	TRBV2	.	once	CASKGEGEKLFF	TGTGCCAGCAAGGGTGAGGGAGAAAAACTGTTTTTT
TRBJ2-2	TRBV6-2/TRBV6-3	.	.	CASSSTGYMDTGELFF	TGTGCCAGCAGTTCTACAGGGTATATGGACACCGGGGAGCTGTTTTTT
TRBJ1-5	TRBV28	TRBD1	.	CASSPGQGDQPQHF	TGTGCCAGCAGTCCGGGACAGGGTGATCAGCCCCAGCATTTT
TRBJ1-3	TRBV7-2	.	.	CASSRPGLGNTIYF	TGTGCCAGCAGCCGCCCAGGGCTCGGAAACACCATATATTTT
TRBJ2-7	TRBV7-2	.	.	CASSLSGVGSYEQYF	TGTGCCAGCAGCTTATCGGGGGTAGGGTCCTACGAGCAGTACTTC
TRBJ2-2	TRBV28	TRBD2	.	CASSLALWSGRRRTGELFF	TGTGCCAGCAGTTTGGCCCTGTGGAGCGGGAGAAGGAGAACCGGGGAGCTGTTTTTT